Listed below are T cell receptor beta chains from one sample, sequenced in a study of T cell responses to AZD1222 COVID-19 vaccine. Assay used: immunoSEQ multiplex PCR; TCRdb lists only in-frame clones, some missing. The repertoire holds around 160,000 clones, roughly 94% seen once, with approximately 0.6% in the top ten. The source material was peripheral blood, sampled on day 0 of AZD1222 vaccination. Receptors were obtained from an adult in good health. Each CDR3 is given with its conserved first and last residue. D genes are given only for firm matches. Some rows mark clone size as missing; the rest say once, few, many or name a class of expanded clone.

abundance	v_gene	j_gene	d_gene	CDR3aa	CDR3nt
once	TRBV19	TRBJ2-1	-	CASSIGGYNEQFF	TGTGCCAGTAGTATAGGCGGGTACAATGAGCAGTTCTTC
-	TRBV19	TRBJ1-1	-	CASSRGRDTEAFF	TGTGCCAGTAGTCGAGGGAGGGACACTGAAGCTTTCTTT
-	TRBV3-1/TRBV3-2	TRBJ2-5	TRBD2	CASSHPLAGEGETQYF	TGTGCCAGCAGTCACCCGTTAGCGGGAGAGGGAGAGACCCAGTACTTC
-	TRBV7-9	TRBJ1-6	-	CASSDSPVGNSPLHF	TGTGCCAGCAGCGACAGCCCAGTCGGTAATTCACCCCTCCACTTT
-	TRBV13	TRBJ1-5	TRBD1	CASSYRTGSQPQHF	TGTGCCAGCAGCTACAGGACAGGGAGCCAGCCCCAGCATTTT
-	TRBV25-1	TRBJ1-1	-	CASSVPGGAFF	TGTGCCAGCAGTGTGCCGGGTGGAGCTTTCTTT
-	TRBV5-4	TRBJ2-5	TRBD2	CASSPGTSGGSETQYF	TGTGCCAGCAGCCCCGGGACTAGCGGCGGGAGTGAGACCCAGTACTTC
-	TRBV4-2	TRBJ2-6	-	CASSQEAWDSGANVLTF	TGTGCCAGCAGCCAAGAAGCATGGGACTCTGGGGCCAACGTCCTGACTTTC
-	TRBV5-1	TRBJ2-1	TRBD2	CASSLGAGTSFEQFF	TGCGCCAGCAGCCTGGGGGCCGGGACTAGTTTTGAGCAGTTCTTC
-	TRBV29-1	TRBJ1-4	-	CSVPGLNEKLFF	TGCAGCGTCCCAGGGCTTAATGAAAAACTGTTTTTT
-	TRBV10-1	TRBJ2-1	-	CASSESLTAAYNEQFF	TGCGCCAGCAGTGAGTCGCTAACGGCGGCCTACAATGAGCAGTTCTTC
once	TRBV19	TRBJ1-5	-	CASSDGANLNQPQHF	TGTGCCAGTAGTGACGGGGCTAATCTCAATCAGCCCCAGCATTTT
-	TRBV18	TRBJ2-1	TRBD1	CASSSGTGVNEQFF	TGTGCCAGCTCATCCGGGACAGGGGTCAATGAGCAGTTCTTC
-	TRBV6-5	TRBJ2-1	-	CASSLRGVDEQFF	TGTGCCAGCAGCCTCCGAGGGGTGGATGAGCAGTTCTTC
-	TRBV7-9	TRBJ1-5	-	CASSFGRGNQPQHF	TGTGCCAGCAGCTTTGGCCGAGGGAATCAGCCCCAGCATTTT
-	TRBV28	TRBJ1-2	-	CASNRGYGYTF	TGTGCCAGCAACAGAGGCTATGGCTACACCTTC
-	TRBV20-1	TRBJ2-5	-	CSAVGVETQYF	TGCAGTGCTGTGGGGGTAGAGACCCAGTACTTC
-	TRBV3-1/TRBV3-2	TRBJ2-7	TRBD1	CASSRQGSSSYEQYF	TGTGCCAGCAGCCGACAGGGTTCTAGCTCCTACGAGCAGTACTTC
few	TRBV27	TRBJ1-5	-	CASSWGGNQPQHF	TGTGCCAGCAGTTGGGGGGGCAATCAGCCCCAGCATTTT
-	TRBV3-1/TRBV3-2	TRBJ2-7	-	CASSLGSGTYEQYF	TGTGCCAGCAGTCTCGGGTCGGGGACCTACGAGCAGTACTTC
-	TRBV28	TRBJ2-7	-	CASILPGPPKSEQYF	TGTGCCAGCATTTTACCGGGACCCCCCAAAAGTGAGCAGTACTTC
-	TRBV4-1	TRBJ2-7	TRBD1	CASSQEFLFGQGTYEQYF	TGCGCCAGCAGCCAAGAGTTCCTTTTCGGACAGGGGACCTACGAGCAGTACTTC
-	TRBV28	TRBJ1-2	-	CASSRDIDYGYTF	TGTGCCAGTAGCCGGGACATCGACTATGGCTACACCTTC
few	TRBV4-1	TRBJ1-4	TRBD1	CASSQGDRADPLLTEKLFF	TGCGCCAGCAGCCAAGGGGACAGGGCCGACCCTCTACTCACTGAAAAACTGTTTTTT
-	TRBV12-3/TRBV12-4	TRBJ1-1	-	CASTLQGEAFF	TGTGCCAGCACCCTGCAGGGGGAAGCTTTCTTT
-	TRBV30	TRBJ1-5	-	CAWTRPGEQPQHF	TGTGCCTGGACCCGACCGGGGGAACAGCCCCAGCATTTT
-	TRBV3-1/TRBV3-2	TRBJ1-2	-	CASSQESDGNYGYTF	TGTGCCAGCAGCCAAGAGAGTGATGGAAACTATGGCTACACCTTC
-	TRBV2	TRBJ2-7	-	CASSRDRTSSYEQYF	TGTGCCAGCAGTCGCGACAGGACCAGCTCCTACGAGCAGTACTTC
-	TRBV2	TRBJ1-5	-	CASSDQRSNQPQHF	TGTGCCAGCAGTGATCAGAGAAGCAATCAGCCCCAGCATTTT
-	TRBV5-1	TRBJ1-1	TRBD1	CASSLTETQGVNTEAFF	TGCGCCAGCAGCTTAACCGAGACTCAGGGGGTGAACACTGAAGCTTTCTTT
-	TRBV13	TRBJ2-1	TRBD2	CASRSKQKTGTSHIGEQFF	TGTGCCAGCAGGTCTAAACAAAAGACCGGGACTAGTCATATTGGTGAGCAGTTCTTC
-	TRBV11-2	TRBJ2-3	TRBD1	CASSLVGTGTDTQYF	TGTGCCAGCAGCTTAGTTGGGACAGGGACAGATACGCAGTATTTT
-	TRBV29-1	TRBJ1-1	TRBD1	CSVDKTGTPNTEAFF	TGCAGCGTCGATAAGACAGGGACACCGAACACTGAAGCTTTCTTT
-	TRBV30	TRBJ2-7	-	CACRGSSYEQYF	TGTGCCTGTAGAGGGAGCTCCTACGAGCAGTACTTC
-	TRBV6-5	TRBJ1-1	-	CAGGGRIMNTEAFF	TGTGCCGGGGGTGGGCGTATCATGAACACTGAAGCTTTCTTT
-	TRBV28	TRBJ1-2	TRBD1	CAVEGQGRYYGYTF	TGTGCCGTCGAGGGACAGGGGCGCTACTATGGCTACACCTTC
-	TRBV2	TRBJ2-1	-	CASSRGGGQYNEQFF	TGTGCCAGCAGCCGGGGTGGAGGTCAATACAATGAGCAGTTCTTC
-	TRBV28	TRBJ1-3	TRBD1	CASTLRGRGNTIYF	TGTGCCAGCACGCTCAGGGGGCGAGGAAACACCATATATTTT
-	TRBV5-1	TRBJ2-5	TRBD2	CASREGTSGIWVGETQYF	TGCGCCAGCAGGGAAGGGACTAGCGGGATATGGGTAGGAGAGACCCAGTACTTC
-	TRBV7-8	TRBJ1-2	TRBD1	CASTIWDRDGYGYTF	TGTGCCAGCACCATCTGGGACAGGGACGGGTATGGCTACACCTTC
-	TRBV30	TRBJ1-5	-	CAWSSGHPNQPQHF	TGTGCCTGGTCGTCGGGGCATCCTAATCAGCCCCAGCATTTT
-	TRBV4-1	TRBJ1-2	-	CASSQGGFYYGYTF	TGCGCCAGCAGCCAAGGAGGGTTCTACTATGGCTACACCTTC
-	TRBV7-9	TRBJ1-4	-	CASSLAGGSNEKLFF	TGTGCCAGCAGCTTAGCCGGAGGCTCCAATGAAAAACTGTTTTTT
-	TRBV7-8	TRBJ1-2	TRBD1	CASSKFTGDRGIFSYGYTF	TGTGCCAGCAGCAAATTTACTGGGGACAGGGGGATCTTTAGCTATGGCTACACCTTC
-	TRBV5-5	TRBJ2-7	TRBD2	CASSRISGSHEQYF	TGTGCCAGCAGCCGAATTAGCGGGAGCCACGAGCAGTACTTC